A selection of T cell receptor beta chains follows, all from one sample in a study of chemoradiotherapy in HPV16-positive cancers. The protocol was immunoSEQ multiplex PCR, while the TCRdb copy is restricted to in-frame clones and leaves out a portion. The table has a few thousand clones, 91% seen once; the top ten hold around 3.7%. The sample here was tumor tissue, taken from a patient who underwent chemoradiotherapy. These receptors originate from a human donor with HPV-associated anogenital cancer. CDR3s include the opening cysteine and the closing phenylalanine or tryptophan. D genes are given only for firm matches.

j_gene,d_gene,v_gene,CDR3aa
TRBJ1-4,TRBD1,TRBV6-1,CASSRDRDEKLFF
TRBJ2-7,.,TRBV5-4,CASRTRGGSYEQYF
TRBJ1-1,.,TRBV19,CASSTTGNTEAFF
TRBJ2-3,.,TRBV7-2,CASSQLTSTDTQYF
TRBJ2-1,TRBD1,TRBV2,CASIRQGAGGEQFF
TRBJ2-3,.,TRBV9,CASSGGRGGRGTDTQYF
TRBJ2-1,TRBD1,TRBV7-3,CASSLRGQGTNEQFF
TRBJ1-2,.,TRBV21-1,CASSKALWRAGPTPRFDNYGYTF
TRBJ2-1,.,TRBV28,CASSLITTYNEQFF
TRBJ1-6,TRBD1,TRBV5-1,CASRQGGENNSPLHF
TRBJ1-2,TRBD1,TRBV9,CASSPQTGGYGGYTF
TRBJ1-5,.,TRBV4-1,CASSQVPGGNQPQHF
TRBJ2-7,.,TRBV29-1,CSVEQGSYEQYF
TRBJ1-2,TRBD1,TRBV6-5,CASSYITQGINYGYTF
TRBJ2-1,.,TRBV25-1,CASSEPGGGGLNEQFF
TRBJ1-2,.,TRBV10-3,CAISDRVGGYTF
TRBJ2-5,TRBD2,TRBV5-5,CASSLGLAGQETQYF
TRBJ1-2,.,TRBV25-1,CASSEPQRTDYTF
TRBJ1-1,.,TRBV7-3,CASSSSKTGYTEAFF
TRBJ2-3,TRBD1,TRBV5-6,CASSPPIGRDRGNTQYF
TRBJ2-7,.,TRBV7-9,CASSPGITYEQYF
TRBJ2-7,.,TRBV12-2,CADRRGEQYF
TRBJ2-3,.,TRBV6-1,CASNSKRVSTDTQYF
TRBJ1-6,.,TRBV7-2,CASTNFDGSPLHF
TRBJ2-3,.,TRBV9,CASSVAGRAGDTQYF
TRBJ2-2,.,TRBV30,CAWRQDTGELFF
TRBJ2-7,.,TRBV4-3,CASSQDRAGDPYEQYF
TRBJ1-5,TRBD1,TRBV29-1,CSVRQGLNQPQHF
TRBJ1-2,TRBD1,TRBV7-2,CASSFGTGFLGYTF
TRBJ2-3,TRBD1,TRBV5-5,CASSWGGQGSTDTQYF
TRBJ2-1,TRBD2,TRBV9,CASSVVSGGAPEQFF
TRBJ1-4,TRBD1,TRBV28,CASSFRQGRNEKLFF
TRBJ1-5,TRBD1,TRBV4-1,CASNLDRGSTQPQHF
TRBJ2-2,.,TRBV30,CAWTERRGDRGELFF
TRBJ2-5,.,TRBV6-1,CASSAQQETQYF
TRBJ1-1,TRBD1,TRBV19,CASSPRFDRVGGTEAFF
TRBJ1-3,.,TRBV7-7,CASSPGGAPGNTIYF
TRBJ2-5,.,TRBV6-1,CASSEWQATGETQYF
TRBJ2-3,TRBD2,TRBV11-2,CASSLRGGGAGTDTQYF
TRBJ1-1,.,TRBV7-3,CASSSLGGAMRAEAFF
TRBJ2-7,.,TRBV5-1,CASSLAYEQYF
TRBJ2-7,.,TRBV18,CASSKGQIYEQYF
TRBJ1-1,.,TRBV5-4,CASSRKGGLRVNTEAFF
TRBJ2-2,.,TRBV5-1,CASSQTGPDTGELFF
TRBJ1-5,TRBD1,TRBV30,CAWSGQDNQPQHF
TRBJ2-7,TRBD1,TRBV10-1,CASSESNGVGTGAVGIYEQYF
TRBJ1-1,.,TRBV5-1,CASSSREGTEAFF
TRBJ2-3,.,TRBV4-1,CASSQAGLYFTDTQYF
TRBJ1-5,TRBD1,TRBV7-2,CASSLAGQSQPQHF